The rows below give T cell receptor beta chains drawn from one sample of a study of cytomegalovirus exposure and HLA in healthy donors. Generated by immunoSEQ multiplex PCR, the TCRdb table keeps only in-frame clones and is missing some. This sample has about 84,000 clones; around 68% occur once, and the top ten carry approximately 16%. The sequencing input was PBMCs. The source is a woman in her thirties or forties in good health and CMV-seropositive. Each CDR3 is given with its conserved first and last residue.

V: TRBV5-4
J: TRBJ2-7
length: 15
CDR3: CASSLAPSSSYEQYF

V: TRBV5-4
J: TRBJ2-5
length: 15
CDR3: CASSLGGGSEETQYF

V: TRBV27
J: TRBJ2-5
length: 15
CDR3: CASSSPDRNQETQYF

V: TRBV30
J: TRBJ2-2
length: 18
CDR3: CAWSTTSGRGGYTGELFF

V: TRBV7-2
J: TRBJ1-5
length: 18
CDR3: CASSFGTANRGSNQPQHF

V: TRBV27
J: TRBJ1-4
length: 15
CDR3: CASSLSWGGNEKLFF

V: TRBV7-2
J: TRBJ1-5
length: 14
CDR3: CASSLLFEVQPQHF

V: TRBV6-5
J: TRBJ2-7
length: 14
CDR3: CASSRASGAYEQYF

V: TRBV28
J: TRBJ2-2
length: 14
CDR3: CASQTFNHAGELFF

V: TRBV7-2
J: TRBJ1-5
length: 13
CDR3: CASSSDSGQPQHF

V: TRBV18
J: TRBJ1-5
length: 14
CDR3: CASSPDRDIQPQHF

V: TRBV7-7
J: TRBJ2-2
length: 17
CDR3: CASSLDHGTEGAGELFF

V: TRBV7-2
J: TRBJ1-2
length: 17
CDR3: CASSLEASPGIGDGYTF

V: TRBV5-1
J: TRBJ2-1
length: 13
CDR3: CASSTRLAGESVF

V: TRBV28
J: TRBJ1-2
length: 13
CDR3: CASSWGQIYGYTF

V: TRBV5-1
J: TRBJ2-7
length: 15
CDR3: CASSLGQGVTYEQYF

V: TRBV18
J: TRBJ1-1
length: 16
CDR3: CASSPRQATENTEAFF

V: TRBV28
J: TRBJ1-3
length: 16
CDR3: CASSSPGQGSGNTIYF

V: TRBV28
J: TRBJ1-2
length: 11
CDR3: CAIGPVYGYTF

V: TRBV11-2
J: TRBJ2-7
length: 18
CDR3: CASSLGTTGHLLTYEQYF

V: TRBV5-1
J: TRBJ1-2
length: 15
CDR3: CASSFGTGSDYGYTF

V: TRBV25-1
J: TRBJ2-3
length: 13
CDR3: CASSDATLSSQYF

V: TRBV18
J: TRBJ2-7
length: 15
CDR3: CASSPGLAGGYEQYF

V: TRBV18
J: TRBJ2-1
length: 17
CDR3: CASSPEGQLPSYNEQFF

V: TRBV14
J: TRBJ2-2
length: 13
CDR3: CASSLGRGGELFF

V: TRBV5-1
J: TRBJ1-2
length: 15
CDR3: CASSLMQSNNYGYTF

V: TRBV7-9
J: TRBJ1-5
length: 16
CDR3: CASSLLLDRDTQPQHF

V: TRBV29-1
J: TRBJ2-1
length: 15
CDR3: CSVERGTRGDNEQFF

V: TRBV29-1
J: TRBJ2-1
length: 14
CDR3: CSVVPGLADNEQFF

V: TRBV5-4
J: TRBJ2-5
length: 15
CDR3: CASSETSGSRETQYF

V: TRBV5-1
J: TRBJ2-2
length: 15
CDR3: CASSLIQAVTGELFF

V: TRBV6-5
J: TRBJ2-7
length: 15
CDR3: CASSYSLDSAYEQYF

V: TRBV28
J: TRBJ1-1
length: 15
CDR3: CASSLTDRPNTEAFF

V: TRBV7-2
J: TRBJ2-7
length: 17
CDR3: CASSLVPLVGGSYEQYF

V: TRBV13
J: TRBJ2-3
length: 15
CDR3: CASSFSGSGIDTQYF